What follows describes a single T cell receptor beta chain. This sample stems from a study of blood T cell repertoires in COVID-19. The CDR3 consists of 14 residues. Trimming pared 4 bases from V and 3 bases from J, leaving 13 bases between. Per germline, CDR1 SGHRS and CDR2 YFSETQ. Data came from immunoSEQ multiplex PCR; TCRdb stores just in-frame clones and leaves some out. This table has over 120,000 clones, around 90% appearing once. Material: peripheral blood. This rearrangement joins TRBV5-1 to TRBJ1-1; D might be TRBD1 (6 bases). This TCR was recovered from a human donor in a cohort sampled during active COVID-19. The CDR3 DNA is TGCGCCAGCAGCGTGGTGGCAGGGGACACTGAAGCTTTCTTT. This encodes CASSVVAGDTEAFF.